The 29 T cell receptor beta chains listed next were all sequenced from one sample in a study of control samples from healthy donors and cancer patients. Repertoires were generated with immunoSEQ multiplex PCR, while TCRdb's copy carries only in-frame clones and drops some. The profile covers 400,000 to 450,000 clones, with over 75% appearing a single time and 5.5% to 7.5% taken by the ten largest. Material: PBMCs. Source of these receptors: a man aged 35 to 55 with head and neck cancer.

This clone was observed a single time. This chain connects TRBV7-2 to TRBJ1-5; D ambiguous. CDR3 length equals 15 residues. CDR1 is SGHTA, CDR2 FQGNSA, per germline. Deletions cut 1 base from V and 2 bases from J, with 9 bases between. The CDR3 DNA sequence: TGTGCCAGCAGCTTAGGGGTCTCCGGCAATCAGCCCCAGCATTTT. Its protein product is CASSLGVSGNQPQHF. Supplemented by reference TRBV7-2 and TRBJ1-5, the full variable domain reads GAGVSQSPSNKVTEKGKDVELRCDPISGHTALYWYRQSLGQGLEFLIYFQGNSAPDKSGLPSDRFSAERTGGSVSTLTIQRTQQEDSAVYLCASSLGVSGNQPQHFGDGTRLSIL.

The sample holds a few counts of this clone. The gene calls are TRBV18 and TRBJ2-1, with TRBD2 matching over 14 bases. Germline CDR1 KGHSH, CDR2 LQKENI. V lost 3 bases, J lost 7 bases, and 2 bases stayed unmatched. This CDR3 contains 15 residues. CDR3 sequence (DNA): TGTGCCAGCTCACCGGGACTAGCGGGAGAAAATGAGCAGTTCTTC. Amino acid sequence: CASSPGLAGENEQFF.

This clone was seen a few times. This chain joins TRBV28 and TRBJ1-5; maybe TRBD1 (5 bases). CDR3 length equals 15 residues. Germline V gene sequence: CDR1 MDHEN, CDR2 SYDVKM. Trimming shortened V by 10 bases and J by 5 bases, and 21 bases separated the two germline ends. The CDR3 DNA reads as TGTGCCACCTACACCGGGGCTCTGGGGTATCAGCCCCAGCATTTT. Amino acids: CATYTGALGYQPQHF.

The chain links TRBV19 to TRBJ2-7, with D hard to call. The V and J ends lost 7 bases and 4 bases respectively, with 14 bases between them. Germline CDR1 LNHDA, CDR2 SQIVND (reference sequence). This CDR3 has 13 amino acids. The CDR3 spells CASTGVVPYEQYF. The CDR3, as DNA: TGTGCCAGTACTGGAGTCGTGCCATACGAGCAGTACTTC.

The chain has TRBV5-1 and TRBJ1-5; tentatively, D is TRBD1 (6 bases). This CDR3 spans 17 amino acids. Germline-derived CDR1 and CDR2 are SGHRS and YFSETQ. V gave up 4 bases and J gave up 4 bases, with 21 bases separating them. Here the CDR3 reads CASSPDGPGGANQPQHF. The CDR3 DNA follows: TGCGCCAGCAGCCCAGACGGGCCTGGGGGGGCAAATCAGCCCCAGCATTTT. Together with reference TRBV5-1 and TRBJ1-5, the CDR3 gives the full variable domain: KAGVTQTPRYLIKTRGQQVTLSCSPISGHRSVSWYQQTPGQGLQFLFEYFSETQRNKGNFPGRFSGRQFSNSRSEMNVSTLELGDSALYLCASSPDGPGGANQPQHFGDGTRLSIL.

This rearrangement joins TRBV11-2 to TRBJ1-1; D ambiguous. The CDR3 extends over 14 amino acids. Germline-derived CDR1 and CDR2 are SGHAT and FQNNGV. Deletions cut 9 bases from V and 0 bases from J, with 14 bases between. The DNA for the CDR3 is TGTGCCAGTACAAAGGGCAGGCTGAACACTGAAGCTTTCTTT. It encodes CASTKGRLNTEAFF.

The chain is built from TRBV7-2 and TRBJ1-1, with D possibly TRBD1 on 6 matching bases. Germline CDR1 SGHTA, CDR2 FQGNSA. The CDR3 length is 16 residues. Trimming shortened V by 1 base and J by 4 bases, and 16 bases separated the two germline ends. The CDR3 protein is CASSLVFWGLPTEAFF. DNA of the CDR3: TGTGCCAGCAGCTTAGTTTTTTGGGGGCTCCCCACTGAAGCTTTCTTT.

The sample holds a few counts of this clone. The CDR3 coding sequence is TGTGCCAGCAGCTCCCAGTATGAGCAGTTCTTC. Translated: CASSSQYEQFF. The V gene is TRBV7-2, the J gene TRBJ2-1; D not resolved. Germline V gene sequence: CDR1 SGHTA, CDR2 FQGNSA. The CDR3 is made up of 11 amino acids. V was clipped by 4 bases and J by 8 bases, with 6 bases between them.

V gene TRBV24-1 combines with J gene TRBJ2-5; D is possibly TRBD2 (6 bases). There are 12 residues in the CDR3. CDR1 and CDR2 (germline): KGHDR, SFDVKD. V lost 4 bases, J lost 4 bases, and 6 bases lay in between. Here the CDR3 reads CATSERGETQYF. The DNA of the CDR3 is TGTGCCACCAGTGAGCGGGGAGAGACCCAGTACTTC.

The rearrangement joins TRBV7-8 to TRBJ1-1; the D gene is possibly TRBD1 (5 bases). Trimming stripped 3 bases from V and 4 bases from J, with 15 bases between. The CDR3 extends over 15 amino acids. Germline CDR1 and CDR2: SGHVS and FQNEAQ. The CDR3 DNA sequence: TGTGCCAGCAGCTTCCTACCCATTCAGGGCACTGAAGCTTTCTTT. This translates into CASSFLPIQGTEAFF.

The gene calls are TRBV29-1 and TRBJ1-1, with D uncertain. CDR1 is SQVTM and CDR2 is ANQGSEA in the germline V gene. Trimming removed 1 base at V and 5 bases at J, with 5 bases between. The CDR3 runs 11 residues. The CDR3 here is CSVEARTEAFF. In nucleotides, the CDR3 is TGCAGCGTTGAAGCCCGAACTGAAGCTTTCTTT. The whole variable domain, remainder taken from reference TRBV29-1 and TRBJ1-1, is SAVISQKPSRDICQRGTSLTIQCQVDSQVTMMFWYRQQPGQSLTLIATANQGSEATYESGFVIDKFPISRPNLTFSTLTVSNMSPEDSSIYLCSVEARTEAFFGQGTRLTVV.

This sequence joins TRBV9 and TRBJ2-3; 10 positions match TRBD2. Germline-derived CDR1 and CDR2 are SGDLS and YYNGEE. This CDR3 spans 16 amino acids. Unmatched junction bases numbered 10, after V lost 7 bases and J lost 2 bases. CDR3 residues: CASGPKRGGFTDTQYF. The DNA of the CDR3 is TGTGCCAGCGGGCCAAAGCGGGGGGGCTTCACAGATACGCAGTATTTT.

This chain links TRBV29-1 with TRBJ1-5; the D is unclear. The CDR3 has 13 amino acids. V was shortened by 6 bases and J by 5 bases, with 14 bases between the two germline ends. The V gene's germline CDR1 is SQVTM and CDR2 ANQGSEA. CDR3 protein: CSVGDQVDQPQHF. The DNA for the CDR3 is TGCAGCGTGGGAGATCAGGTAGATCAGCCCCAGCATTTT.

The chain couples TRBV12-5 to TRBJ2-7, with D unresolved. V was cut by 4 bases and J by 2 bases, with 18 bases left in between. Germline CDR1 reads LGHNT; CDR2 reads FRNRAP. This CDR3 comprises 16 residues. CDR3 residues: CASGYSGLSETYEQYF. In DNA form, the CDR3 reads TGTGCTAGTGGTTATTCCGGGCTTTCCGAAACCTACGAGCAGTACTTC.

The chain carries TRBV4-3 and TRBJ2-7; D is ambiguous. V lost 5 bases and J lost 3, with 11 bases in between. The germline V gene has CDR1 LGHNA and CDR2 YSLEER. The CDR3 has 13 amino acids. CDR3 sequence (DNA): TGCGCCAGCAGCATAGAACTCAACTACGAGCAGTACTTC. Protein product: CASSIELNYEQYF.

The chain has TRBV7-9 and TRBJ1-5, with 8 bases aligning to TRBD1. The ends lost 4 bases at V and 6 bases at J; junction bases unmatched: 8. The CDR3 spans 15 residues. Germline CDR1 SEHNR, CDR2 FQNEAQ (reference sequence). CDR3 nucleotides: TGTGCCAGCAGCTCCAACCCAGGGGGCGGTCAGCCCCAGCATTTT. Protein: CASSSNPGGGQPQHF.

The J gene is TRBJ2-2, the V gene TRBV4-2, with 7 bases identical to TRBD1. V was pared by 0 bases and J by 0 bases, with 7 bases of the junction left unmatched. The germline V gene encodes CDR1 LGHNA and CDR2 YNFKEQ. The CDR3 has 18 amino acids. For the CDR3, the DNA is TGTGCCAGCAGCCAAGAAGGGCTCGGGACAGCGAACACCGGGGAGCTGTTTTTT. It specifies CASSQEGLGTANTGELFF.

This clone turned up a few times. CDR3 loop: CASSPREIVGTGGLQYF. In DNA, the CDR3 is TGTGCCAGCTCACCCCGGGAGATTGTCGGGACAGGGGGCCTTCAGTACTTC. The J gene is TRBJ2-4, the V gene TRBV18; 12 positions agree with TRBD1. Germline V CDR1 and CDR2: KGHSH, LQKENI. After removal of 3 bases from V and 11 bases from J, the junction contained 14 bases not matched to a gene. This CDR3 is built from 17 residues.

The rearrangement uses TRBV29-1 and TRBJ2-1; the D gene is possibly TRBD2 (5 bases). The ends were cut back, 8 bases at V and 4 bases at J, with 18 bases in the middle. This CDR3 comprises 14 residues. Germline V CDR1 and CDR2: SQVTM, ANQGSEA. This CDR3 is CSPRLAGVYNEQFF. CDR3 sequence (DNA): TGCAGCCCCCGCCTGGCGGGCGTTTACAATGAGCAGTTCTTC.

V usage is TRBV19 and J usage is TRBJ2-3, with 15 bases matching TRBD2. Losses at the gene ends were 3 bases for V and 8 bases for J; bases not matched to a gene: 12. CDR3 length: 18 amino acids. Germline V gene lookup returns CDR1 LNHDA and CDR2 SQIVND (reference sequence). CDR3 in amino acids: CASSISRTSGGAGGTQYF. CDR3 sequence (DNA): TGTGCCAGTAGTATCTCAAGGACTAGCGGGGGGGCGGGGGGTACGCAGTATTTT.

The chain combines TRBV14 with TRBJ1-2; 7 bases are a match to TRBD1. The ends lost 5 bases at V and 7 bases at J; junction bases unmatched: 7. The CDR3 length is 13 residues. From germline, CDR1 is SGHDN and CDR2 FVKESK. The CDR3 loop reads CASSFGTDRGYTF. CDR3 DNA sequence: TGTGCCAGCAGCTTTGGGACAGATCGTGGCTACACCTTC.

This clone has a single count. The J gene is TRBJ2-3, the V gene TRBV5-1; TRBD2 agrees at 10 bases. CDR1 is SGHRS, CDR2 YFSETQ, per germline. CDR3 length: 14 residues. The V and J ends lost 4 bases and 5 bases, in that order; junction bases with no gene match: 4. The CDR3 sequence is CASSSSSGRDTQYF. The CDR3 coding sequence is TGCGCCAGCAGCAGTTCTAGCGGGAGAGATACGCAGTATTTT.

This chain uses TRBV5-4 with TRBJ2-3, with D uncertain. Trimming removed 4 bases from V and 0 bases from J, with 15 bases in between. The CDR3 spans 16 residues. Per germline, CDR1 SGHNT and CDR2 YYREEE (reference sequence). CDR3 residues: CASSPRLGTSTDTQYF. The CDR3 DNA is TGTGCCAGCAGCCCCCGGCTGGGAACTAGCACAGATACGCAGTATTTT.

This clone was recorded only once. V and J are TRBV15 and TRBJ2-7; 8 nucleotides line up with TRBD1. Trimming cost V 4 bases and J 5 bases; bases outside gene matches: 10. The CDR3 contains 15 residues. Germline lookup yields CDR1 LNHNV and CDR2 YYDKDF (reference sequence). CDR3 sequence (DNA): TGTGCCACCAGCAACAGGGACAGGTTGAGCAACGAGCAGTACTTC. This translates into CATSNRDRLSNEQYF. Drawing the rest from reference TRBV15 and TRBJ2-7, the complete variable domain is DAMVIQNPRYQVTQFGKPVTLSCSQTLNHNVMYWYQQKSSQAPKLLFHYYDKDFNNEADTPDNFQSRRPNTSFCFLDIRSPGLGDTAMYLCATSNRDRLSNEQYFGPGTRLTVT.

This clone has only a few counts. The chain couples TRBV4-3 to TRBJ1-2; 10 nucleotides agree with TRBD1. Trimming at V came to 0 bases and at J to 5 bases, leaving 0 bases not matched to a gene. The V gene's germline CDR1 is LGHNA and CDR2 YSLEER. The CDR3 runs 14 residues. The CDR3 here is CASSQEDRGYGYTF. The DNA of the CDR3 is TGCGCCAGCAGCCAAGAGGACAGGGGGTATGGCTACACCTTC.

The chain is built from TRBV7-3 and TRBJ1-1, with 7 bases that match TRBD1. The CDR3 has 15 amino acids. J was trimmed by 4 bases and V by 3 bases; bases with no gene match: 8. The germline gives CDR1 SGHTA, CDR2 FQGTGA. The CDR3 protein is CASSFTHQGGTEAFF. The CDR3 coding sequence is TGTGCCAGCAGCTTTACCCATCAGGGGGGCACTGAAGCTTTCTTT.

The chain combines TRBV28 with TRBJ1-3, with D possibly being TRBD1 (6 bases). CDR3 length equals 16 residues. The germline V and J ends were trimmed by 7 bases and 6 bases, with 22 bases remaining between them. Germline V gene lookup returns CDR1 MDHEN and CDR2 SYDVKM. As DNA, the CDR3 is TGTGCCAGCACACTTGGGGGGGGCGAAGTGGAAAACACCATATATTTT. It translates to CASTLGGGEVENTIYF.

The J gene is TRBJ2-7, the V gene TRBV6-5; no reliable D call. The germline V and J ends were trimmed by 7 bases and 5 bases, with 15 bases remaining between them. Germline V gives CDR1 MNHEY, CDR2 SVGAGI. The CDR3 loop spans 13 amino acids. For the CDR3, the DNA is TGTGCCAGCACCCCGCCGGGCCCCAACGAGCAGTACTTC. It encodes CASTPPGPNEQYF.

The chain combines TRBV30 with TRBJ2-3; either TRBD1 or TRBD2 may supply D (5 bases each). Trimming took off 5 bases at V and 0 bases at J, with 12 bases between the two ends. Germline V gene data show CDR1 as GTSNPN and CDR2 as SVGIG (reference sequence). The CDR3 consists of 14 residues. The CDR3 protein is CAWSGTGSTDTQYF. CDR3 nucleotides: TGTGCCTGGTCCGGGACCGGGAGCACAGATACGCAGTATTTT. Filled out from reference TRBV30 and TRBJ2-3, the complete variable domain reads SQTIHQWPATLVQPVGSPLSLECTVEGTSNPNLYWYRQAAGRGLQLLFYSVGIGQISSEVPQNLSASRPQDRQFILSSKKLLLSDSGFYLCAWSGTGSTDTQYFGPGTRLTVL.